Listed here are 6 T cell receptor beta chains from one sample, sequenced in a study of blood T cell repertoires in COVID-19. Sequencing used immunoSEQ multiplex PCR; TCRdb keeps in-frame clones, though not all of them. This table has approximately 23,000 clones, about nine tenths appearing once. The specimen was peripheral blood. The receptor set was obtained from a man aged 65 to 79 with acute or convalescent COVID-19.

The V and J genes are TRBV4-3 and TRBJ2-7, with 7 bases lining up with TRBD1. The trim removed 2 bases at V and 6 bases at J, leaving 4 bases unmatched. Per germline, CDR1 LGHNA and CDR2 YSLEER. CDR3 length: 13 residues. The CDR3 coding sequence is TGCGCCAGCAGCCAATCCAACAGGGGCGAGCAGTACTTC. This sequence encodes CASSQSNRGEQYF.

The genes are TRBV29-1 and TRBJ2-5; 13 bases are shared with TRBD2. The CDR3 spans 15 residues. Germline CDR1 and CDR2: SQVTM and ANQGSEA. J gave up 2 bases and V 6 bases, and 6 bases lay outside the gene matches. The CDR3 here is CSVKRTSGGQETQYF. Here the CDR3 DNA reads TGCAGCGTAAAACGGACTAGCGGGGGACAAGAGACCCAGTACTTC.

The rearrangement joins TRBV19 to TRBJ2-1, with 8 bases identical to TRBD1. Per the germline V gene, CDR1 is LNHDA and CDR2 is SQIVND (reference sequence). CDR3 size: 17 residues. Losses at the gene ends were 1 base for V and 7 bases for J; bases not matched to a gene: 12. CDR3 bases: TGTGCCAGTAGTATAGGTCGACGGACAGGGATCAGAAATGAGCAGTTCTTC. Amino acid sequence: CASSIGRRTGIRNEQFF.

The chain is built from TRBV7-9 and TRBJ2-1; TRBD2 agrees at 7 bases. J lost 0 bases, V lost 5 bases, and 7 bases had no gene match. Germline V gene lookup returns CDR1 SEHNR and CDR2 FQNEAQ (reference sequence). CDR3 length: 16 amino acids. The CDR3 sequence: CASSRLARSSYNEQFF. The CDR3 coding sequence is TGTGCCAGCAGCCGACTAGCAAGGAGCTCCTACAATGAGCAGTTCTTC.

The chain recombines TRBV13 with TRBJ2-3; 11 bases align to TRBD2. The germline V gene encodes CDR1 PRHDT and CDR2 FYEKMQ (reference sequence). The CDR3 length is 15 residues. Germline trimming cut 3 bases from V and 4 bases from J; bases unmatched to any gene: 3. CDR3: CASSFSGRAPDTQYF. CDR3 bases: TGTGCCAGCAGCTTTAGCGGGAGGGCCCCAGATACGCAGTATTTT.

The CDR3 nucleotides read TGTGCCAGTAGTAGACGCACAGGGGATAATGAGCAGTTCTTC. Protein product: CASSRRTGDNEQFF. V usage is TRBV19 and J usage is TRBJ2-1; 7 bases align to TRBD1. CDR1 and CDR2 from the germline V gene are LNHDA and SQIVND (reference sequence). The V gene end was trimmed by 4 bases and the J gene end by 7 bases; junction bases not matched to a gene: 7. The CDR3 is 14 residues long.